These 15 T cell receptor beta chains originate from one sample sequenced in a study of OX40 agonist ivuxolimab in advanced cancers. TCRdb's copy holds only in-frame clones and misses some; the assay was immunoSEQ multiplex PCR. The sample lists more than 60,000 clones; about 94% were seen once. Sequenced material: CD4+ or CD8+ T cells sorted from blood, taken in a trial of the OX40 agonist ivuxolimab. These receptors all come from an adult with an advanced solid tumor such as melanoma, head and neck, liver or kidney cancer.

The chain combines TRBV4-3 with TRBJ1-6, with TRBD1 as a possible D gene (6 bases). The CDR3 is 15 amino acids. Germline-derived CDR1 and CDR2 are LGHNA and YSLEER. Deletions cut 6 bases from V and 8 bases from J, with 17 bases between. As DNA, the CDR3 is TGCGCCAGCAGATGGACAGAAAGAGACTATTCACCCCTCCACTTT. Its protein product is CASRWTERDYSPLHF.

This chain links TRBV11-2 with TRBJ2-7, with 9 bases fitting TRBD1. The CDR3 has 14 residues. V lost 5 bases to trimming and J lost 4 bases; unmatched junction nucleotides: 6. Germline loops: CDR1 SGHAT, CDR2 FQNNGV. CDR3 coding DNA: TGTGCCAGCAGCCAGGGGACAGGGCCGTACGAGCAGTACTTC. This gives the protein CASSQGTGPYEQYF. The whole variable domain, remainder taken from reference TRBV11-2 and TRBJ2-7, is EAGVAQSPRYKIIEKRQSVAFWCNPISGHATLYWYQQILGQGPKLLIQFQNNGVVDDSQLPKDRFSAERLKGVDSTLKIQPAKLEDSAVYLCASSQGTGPYEQYFGPGTRLTVT.

The J gene is TRBJ1-1, the V gene TRBV13, with 7 bases aligning to TRBD1. This CDR3 region has 13 residues. The junction had 5 bases not matched to a gene; V was cut back by 3 bases and J by 7 bases. CDR1 PRHDT and CDR2 FYEKMQ come from the germline V gene (reference sequence). The CDR3 DNA is TGTGCCAGCAGCTTTGGACAGGTTCTTGAAGCTTTCTTT. It encodes CASSFGQVLEAFF. The full variable domain, rest sourced from reference TRBV13 and TRBJ1-1, is AAGVIQSPRHLIKEKRETATLKCYPIPRHDTVYWYQQGPGQDPQFLISFYEKMQSDKGSIPDRFSAQQFSDYHSELNMSSLELGDSALYFCASSFGQVLEAFFGQGTRLTVV.

This rearrangement joins TRBV10-1 to TRBJ2-7, with D possibly matching TRBD2 (6 bases). This CDR3 is 14 amino acids long. Germline CDR1 reads WNHNN; CDR2 reads SYGVQD (reference sequence). Trimming cost V 2 bases and J 3 bases, with 11 bases left between them. The CDR3 region is CASSEGPGDYEQYF. The DNA for the CDR3 is TGCGCCAGCAGTGAGGGTCCGGGGGACTACGAGCAGTACTTC.

The V and J genes are TRBV27 and TRBJ2-1, with 8 bases aligning to TRBD1. Germline V CDR1 and CDR2: MNHEY, SMNVEV (reference sequence). V lost 7 bases and J lost 3; bases outside the gene matches: 8. CDR3 length: 15 amino acids. CDR3 amino acids: CASTWTGTVYNEQFF. The CDR3 DNA is TGTGCCAGCACCTGGACAGGGACGGTCTACAATGAGCAGTTCTTC.

CDR3 sequence (DNA): TGCAGCGTTGAATCCCCGAACCAAGAGACCCAGTACTTC. Translating gives CSVESPNQETQYF. This chain connects TRBV29-1 to TRBJ2-5; D remains ambiguous. CDR1 is SQVTM, CDR2 ANQGSEA, per germline. V dropped 2 bases and J dropped 0 bases, with 7 bases sitting between them. This CDR3 is 13 amino acids long.

The rearrangement joins TRBV4-1 to TRBJ1-5; tentative D call: TRBD1 (5 bases). Trimming took 4 bases from V and 1 from J, leaving 8 bases between them. The CDR3 consists of 14 residues. Germline CDR1 is MGHRA and CDR2 is YSYEKL. CDR3 protein: CASSPWGSNQPQHF. The CDR3 DNA is TGCGCCAGCAGCCCGTGGGGGAGCAATCAGCCCCAGCATTTT.

This chain's CDR3 is CASSYSVGGKTEAFF. The CDR3 DNA reads TGTGCCAGCAGTTACTCGGTTGGGGGAAAGACTGAAGCTTTCTTT. The V call is TRBV6-5, the J call TRBJ1-1; possibly TRBD1 for D (5 bases). Germline values: CDR1 MNHEY, CDR2 SVGAGI. The V gene lost 0 bases and the J gene lost 5 bases, with 13 bases spanning the gap. The length of the CDR3 is 15 residues.

The chain combines TRBV15 with TRBJ2-7; no definite D call. V shed 1 base and J shed 7 bases, with 14 bases lying between them. CDR3 size: 14 residues. Germline V gene lookup returns CDR1 LNHNV and CDR2 YYDKDF (reference sequence). The CDR3, as DNA: TGTGCCACCAGCAGAGTAGATGAGACTCGGGAGCAGTACTTC. Its translation is CATSRVDETREQYF.

The chain uses TRBV27 and TRBJ1-1; D gene uncertain. This CDR3 region has 14 residues. Trimming removed 0 bases from V and 3 bases from J, with 8 bases in between. Germline loops: CDR1 MNHEY, CDR2 SMNVEV (reference sequence). CDR3 protein: CASSLSGFDTEAFF. For the CDR3, the DNA is TGTGCCAGCAGTTTATCAGGGTTTGACACTGAAGCTTTCTTT.

This CDR3 reads CASSLSQGRTEAFF. CDR3 nucleotides: TGTGCCAGCAGTTTATCACAGGGTCGAACTGAAGCTTTCTTT. The chain employs TRBV27 and TRBJ1-1, with D possibly TRBD1 on 6 matching bases. The CDR3 covers 14 residues. In germline, CDR1 is MNHEY, CDR2 SMNVEV (reference sequence). Trimming removed 0 bases at V and 5 bases at J, with 10 bases between.

The rearrangement joins TRBV4-1 to TRBJ1-6; TRBD1 might be the D (5 bases). The length of the CDR3 is 17 residues. V lost 0 bases and J lost 10, with 19 bases in between. CDR1 MGHRA and CDR2 YSYEKL come from the germline V gene. The CDR3 DNA reads TGCGCCAGCAGCCAAGAGAACTCCGCGACAGTGGGATCACCCCTCCACTTT. This sequence encodes CASSQENSATVGSPLHF.

This clone was recorded once. J is TRBJ2-7 and V is TRBV7-3, with D perhaps matching TRBD2 (6 bases). Germline V gene lookup returns CDR1 SGHTA and CDR2 FQGTGA. Trimming pared 5 bases from V and 2 bases from J, leaving 16 bases between. The CDR3 is 15 residues long. The CDR3 DNA reads as TGTGCCAGCAGCCTAGGGGCGGGACCAACCTACGAGCAGTACTTC. This sequence encodes CASSLGAGPTYEQYF.

The J gene is TRBJ2-3, the V gene TRBV7-2, with 13 bases matching TRBD2. Per the germline V gene, CDR1 is SGHTA and CDR2 is FQGNSA. The J segment lost 5 bases and the V segment lost 5 bases, leaving 13 bases of the junction unmatched. The CDR3 is made up of 18 amino acids. The CDR3 reads CASSPDDTSGRAEDTQYF. The CDR3 DNA sequence: TGTGCCAGCAGCCCAGATGATACTAGCGGGAGGGCCGAAGATACGCAGTATTTT. The variable domain in full, completed from reference TRBV7-2 and TRBJ2-3, reads GAGVSQSPSNKVTEKGKDVELRCDPISGHTALYWYRQSLGQGLEFLIYFQGNSAPDKSGLPSDRFSAERTGGSVSTLTIQRTQQEDSAVYLCASSPDDTSGRAEDTQYFGPGTRLTVL.

This chain joins TRBV19 and TRBJ1-2; tentatively, D is TRBD1 (6 bases). The germline V gene has CDR1 LNHDA and CDR2 SQIVND (reference sequence). V was clipped by 4 bases and J by 2 bases, with 11 bases between them. The CDR3 is 14 residues long. The CDR3 region is CASSTRTVNYGYTF. In DNA, the CDR3 is TGTGCCAGTAGTACTAGGACAGTCAACTATGGCTACACCTTC.